This T cell receptor beta chain was documented in a study of blood T cell repertoires in COVID-19. Trimming removed 8 bases from V and 4 bases from J; junction bases left unmatched: 10. Germline lookup yields CDR1 SNHLY and CDR2 FYNNEI. This CDR3 comprises 16 residues. The authors' processing: Reference gene primer amplification gave estimated nucleated cell counts. Profiled with immunoSEQ multiplex PCR; TCRdb holds only in-frame clones, not every one. V, J and clone size were drawn from that table, and D and trimming were deduced from the DNA. The sample lists a few hundred thousand clones; roughly 89% were seen once.

Sequenced: PBMCs or T cells enriched from blood (not recorded which). The clonotype originates from a woman aged 45-65 years who had recovered from COVID-19. The V gene is TRBV2, the J gene TRBJ2-1; 11 nucleotides line up with TRBD2. The CDR3 here is CASYNQLAGAYNEQFF. As DNA, the CDR3 is TGTGCCAGCTATAACCAACTAGCGGGGGCTTACAATGAGCAGTTCTTC.